This TCR beta chain originates from a study of T cells in Graves' hyperthyroidism and ophthalmopathy (dated by TCRdb to the late 2010s). A note on the overall study: Peripheral blood was collected at initial diagnosis, before any treatment. After blood sampling, hyperthyroidism patients were treated with methimazole at a starting dose of 30 mg daily, and ophthalmopathy patients were treated with high-dose intravenous methylprednisolone. In roughly six Graves' hyperthyroidism patients, the study also compared T-cell repertoires from thyroid tissue with T-cell repertoires from blood. TCR Vbeta CDR3 sequencing of approximately 140 peripheral blood samples (about 45 ophthalmopathy, over 70 hyperthyroidism and roughly 17 progressor patients) is reported in the paper. The 100 discovery patients were randomly split 7:3 into training and test sets. An independent validation cohort of around 20 hyperthyroidism patients and about 16 patients who later progressed to ophthalmopathy tested prospective prediction of ophthalmopathy. To identify TCR V-J signatures that set the groups apart, the researchers used a discovery cohort of about a hundred patients, made up of roughly 40 with Graves' ophthalmopathy and 55 to 65 with stable Graves' hyperthyroidism.

Amplification of TCR beta CDR3 regions was carried out from RNA transcripts. The TCR CDR3 was subjected to a first round of RT-PCR using the HTBI primer set and the Qiagen OneStep RT-PCR kit. A second multiplex PCR round built the libraries, followed by size selection and purification. Paired-end sequencing of the libraries was performed with 100 bp reads on an Illumina HiSeq2000. For the original study's pipeline: SOAPnuke was used to process the raw data, throwing out any read that contained adapters or uncalled bases, had a mean Phred below 15, or lacked an exact constant-primer or identifier match. COPE v1.2.5 was used to merge high-quality paired reads, and clonotypes were defined as unique nucleotide sequences. MiTCR v1.1 was used to align clonotypes to the IMGT TRBV, TRBD and TRBJ reference segments. Analysis was restricted to V-J combinations with a frequency above 0.0001, which covered 99.2% of repertoires. The TCS score was defined as the ratio of F50 (clonal expansion) to E x V (chaos), calculated using BLOSUM62-based TCRdist between CDR3 peptides within each V-J. Welch's t-statistics and random forest reduced around 520 V-J features to 13, which were used in a naive Bayes classifier (R e1071). TCRdb reprocessing: public reads trimmed at Q25 with fastp, clones called with MiXCR, in-frame beta chains kept. Rows with one shared CDR3 protein collapse into an entry with the most common genes and DNA. Clone size and V and J calls follow TCRdb, not the original study. The sample has 130,000 to 150,000 distinct CDR3 sequences on record, more than 20% of them singletons. 65% to 80% of the sample rests with the top ten.

The germline V gene gives CDR1 as MNHEY and CDR2 as SVGEGT. V and J are truncated by 6 bases and 4 bases respectively, leaving an intervening sequence of 9 bases. The CDR3 goes from the cysteine to the phenylalanine over 12 residues. Left in the record is the CDR3 DNA by itself, 36 bases read in frame from the first base. Study-wide findings and limitations: Most expanded thyroid clonotypes (frequency above 0.001) were also detected in blood, a finding suggesting that blood repertoires may reflect thyroid immune responses. During validation, the model predicted progression to ophthalmopathy a median of about 6.5 months ahead of onset, with approximately 70% sensitivity and 72.22% specificity. Sample size was not statistically predetermined, and investigators were not blinded to group allocation. A model built on a 13 V-J signature distinguished ophthalmopathy from stable hyperthyroidism, reaching about 88% sensitivity and around 81% specificity in cross-validation and 80%/75% in testing.

The hyperthyroidism patients were between 18 and 65 years old and newly diagnosed, with a disease duration of less than 2 months. The study excluded patients with uncontrolled infections, other autoimmune diseases, pregnancy or lactation. Diagnoses were established on the basis of clinical symptoms, serum thyroxine and TRAb, thyroid ultrasound, and orbital computed tomography. Blood from progressor patients was collected at the time of first diagnosis with hyperthyroidism, before any ophthalmopathy symptoms had appeared. PBMCs were isolated from approximately 10 ml of fresh peripheral blood by Ficoll-Paque density gradient centrifugation. Progressor patients were defined as those initially diagnosed with Graves' hyperthyroidism in whom ophthalmopathy developed during follow-up. Total RNA was extracted with Trizol reagent, and quality was checked on an Agilent 2100 Bioanalyzer. Of note for this clonotype: It has no known antigen specificity. Base qualities were left out, and no much larger clone turns up one base away.

The clonotype originates from a woman aged 45-65 years with Graves' hyperthyroidism that later progressed to Graves' ophthalmopathy. Sequencing used blood. The rearrangement combines TRBV6-2 or TRBV6-3 with TRBJ1-1; a confident D gene designation cannot be given. The nucleotide sequence is given as TGTGCCAGCAGCCCCGGTGTCACTGAAGCTTTCTTT. It translates to CASSPGVTEAFF.